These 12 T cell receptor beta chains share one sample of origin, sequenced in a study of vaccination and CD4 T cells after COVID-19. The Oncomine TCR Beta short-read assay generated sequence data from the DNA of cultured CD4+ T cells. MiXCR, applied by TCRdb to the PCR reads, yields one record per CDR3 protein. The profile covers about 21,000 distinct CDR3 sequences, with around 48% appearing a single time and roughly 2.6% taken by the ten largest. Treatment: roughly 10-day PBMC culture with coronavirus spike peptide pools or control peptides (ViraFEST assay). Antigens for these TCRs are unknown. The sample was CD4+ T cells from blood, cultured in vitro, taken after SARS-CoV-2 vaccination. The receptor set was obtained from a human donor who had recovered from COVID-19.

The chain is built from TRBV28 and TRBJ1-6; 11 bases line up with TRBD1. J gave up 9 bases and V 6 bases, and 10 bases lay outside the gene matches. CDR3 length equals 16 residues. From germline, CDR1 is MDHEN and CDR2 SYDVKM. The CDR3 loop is CASRPGTGGRFSPLHF. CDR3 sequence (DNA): TGTGCCAGCAGACCTGGGACAGGGGGGAGATTTTCACCCCTCCACTTT. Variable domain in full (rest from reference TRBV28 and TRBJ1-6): DVKVTQSSRYLVKRTGEKVFLECVQDMDHENMFWYRQDPGLGLRLIYFSYDVKMKEKGDIPEGYSVSREKKERFSLILESASTNQTSMYLCASRPGTGGRFSPLHFGNGTRLTVT.

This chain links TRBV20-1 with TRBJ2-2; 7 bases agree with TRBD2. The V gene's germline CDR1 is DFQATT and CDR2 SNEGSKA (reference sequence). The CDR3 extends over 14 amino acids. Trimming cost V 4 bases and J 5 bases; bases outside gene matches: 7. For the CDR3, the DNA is TGCAGTGCTAAGAGGACTAGAGAAACCGGGGAGCTGTTTTTT. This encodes CSAKRTRETGELFF.

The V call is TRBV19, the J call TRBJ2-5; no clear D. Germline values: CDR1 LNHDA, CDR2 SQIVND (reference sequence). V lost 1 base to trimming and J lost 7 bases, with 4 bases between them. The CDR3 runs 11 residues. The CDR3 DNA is TGTGCCAGTAGTATAGGGGGGACCCAGTACTTC. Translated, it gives CASSIGGTQYF.

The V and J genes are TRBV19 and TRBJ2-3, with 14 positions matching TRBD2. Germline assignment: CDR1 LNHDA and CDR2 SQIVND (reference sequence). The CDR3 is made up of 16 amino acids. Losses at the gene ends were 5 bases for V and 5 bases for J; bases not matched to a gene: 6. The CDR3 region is CASSARLAGGGDTQYF. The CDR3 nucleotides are TGTGCCAGTAGTGCGAGACTAGCGGGAGGGGGAGATACGCAGTATTTT.

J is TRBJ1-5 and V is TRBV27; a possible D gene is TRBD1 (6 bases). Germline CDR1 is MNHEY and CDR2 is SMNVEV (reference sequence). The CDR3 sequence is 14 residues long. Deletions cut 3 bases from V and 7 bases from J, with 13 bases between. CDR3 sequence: CASSFRGLGQPQHF. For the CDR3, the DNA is TGTGCCAGCAGTTTCAGGGGTTTAGGACAGCCCCAGCATTTT.

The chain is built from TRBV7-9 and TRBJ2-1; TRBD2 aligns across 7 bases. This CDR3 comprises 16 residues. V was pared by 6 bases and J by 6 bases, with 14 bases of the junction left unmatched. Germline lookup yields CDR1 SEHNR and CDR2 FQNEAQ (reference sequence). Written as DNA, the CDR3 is TGTGCCAGCAGTCATATCGCAGCGGGATTCAGCAATGAGCAGTTCTTC. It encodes CASSHIAAGFSNEQFF.

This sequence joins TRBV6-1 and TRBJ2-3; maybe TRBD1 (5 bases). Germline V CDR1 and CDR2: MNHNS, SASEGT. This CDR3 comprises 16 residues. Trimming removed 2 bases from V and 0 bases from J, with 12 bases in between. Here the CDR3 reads CASSELQGTSTDTQYF. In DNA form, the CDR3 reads TGTGCCAGCAGTGAACTCCAGGGAACTAGCACAGATACGCAGTATTTT.

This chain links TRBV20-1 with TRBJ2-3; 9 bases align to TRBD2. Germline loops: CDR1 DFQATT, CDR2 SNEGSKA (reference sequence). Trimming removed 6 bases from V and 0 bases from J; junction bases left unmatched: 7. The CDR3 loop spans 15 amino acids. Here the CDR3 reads CSAPSGTSSTDTQYF. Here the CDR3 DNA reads TGCAGTGCCCCTTCTGGGACTAGCAGCACAGATACGCAGTATTTT.

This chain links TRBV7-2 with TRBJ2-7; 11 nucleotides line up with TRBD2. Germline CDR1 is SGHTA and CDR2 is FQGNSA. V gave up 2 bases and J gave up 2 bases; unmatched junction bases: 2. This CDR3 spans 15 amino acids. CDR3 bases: TGTGCCAGCAGCTTACTAGCGGGGGGCCCCTACGAGCAGTACTTC. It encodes CASSLLAGGPYEQYF.

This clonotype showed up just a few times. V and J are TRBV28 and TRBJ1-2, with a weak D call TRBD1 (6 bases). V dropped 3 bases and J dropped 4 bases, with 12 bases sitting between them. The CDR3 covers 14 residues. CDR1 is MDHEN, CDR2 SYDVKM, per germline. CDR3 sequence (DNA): TGTGCCAGCAGTTTGGGAGGACAGACCTATGGCTACACCTTC. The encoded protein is CASSLGGQTYGYTF.

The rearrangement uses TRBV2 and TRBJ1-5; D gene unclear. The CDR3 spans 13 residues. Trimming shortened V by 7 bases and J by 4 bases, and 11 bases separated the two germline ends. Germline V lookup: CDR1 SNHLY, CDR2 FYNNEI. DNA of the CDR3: TGTGCCAGCAAATCGGTCAGAAATCAGCCCCAGCATTTT. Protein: CASKSVRNQPQHF.

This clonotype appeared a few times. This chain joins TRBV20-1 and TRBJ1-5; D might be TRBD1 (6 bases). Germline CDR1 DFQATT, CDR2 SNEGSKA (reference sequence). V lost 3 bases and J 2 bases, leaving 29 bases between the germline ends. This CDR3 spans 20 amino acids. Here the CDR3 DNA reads TGCAGTGCTAGCCCTCGATATAGGGGGAAGGCTCCTGATGGCAATCAGCCCCAGCATTTT. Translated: CSASPRYRGKAPDGNQPQHF.